The rows below give T cell receptor beta chains drawn from one sample of a study of beta chain features in type 1 diabetes. Sequencing was performed with immunoSEQ multiplex PCR; in TCRdb, only in-frame clones are kept and a portion is missing. The table records under 450,000 clones, 14% of them present only once. Sequences were obtained from naive CD4+ T cells from blood. These receptors came from a man in his thirties or forties in good health. The conserved cysteine and the conserved F or W are not part of the CDR3 here. The D gene is left open where the match is weak. Size values are once, few and many counts, or a class for expanded clones, and some rows have none.

V	size	J	D	CDR3
TRBV12-2	.	TRBJ2-7	.	ASRSMGSGGYEQY
TRBV6-6	few	TRBJ2-3	.	ASSPIGNTQY
TRBV7-9	few	TRBJ1-1	.	ASNGHLNTEAF
TRBV7-9	.	TRBJ2-1	TRBD2	ASSVRTSGTGGSYNEQF
TRBV5-4	few	TRBJ2-1	.	ASSWRAGTSSYNEQF
TRBV10-1	.	TRBJ2-5	.	ASSESWETQY
TRBV12-5	.	TRBJ2-3	TRBD2	ASGPGLASDTQY
TRBV15	many	TRBJ2-5	.	ATSRDHRETQY
TRBV30	few	TRBJ2-3	.	AQRGVTQY
TRBV5-1	few	TRBJ1-1	.	ASSLSTGTLRNTEAF
TRBV6-6	.	TRBJ1-2	.	ASRLTEYGYT
TRBV9	few	TRBJ1-3	.	ASSVARDGNTIY
TRBV30	many	TRBJ1-5	.	AWSVLNQPQH
TRBV11-3	.	TRBJ1-1	.	ASSPGRPAGTEAF
TRBV7-6	.	TRBJ1-5	TRBD1	ASSFDRGGQPQH
TRBV19	few	TRBJ2-3	.	ASSNPSGPGGTDTQY
TRBV7-7	.	TRBJ2-1	TRBD1	ASSPGQGPFNEQF
TRBV6-1	few	TRBJ2-5	.	ASSSKRETQY
TRBV15	few	TRBJ1-2	TRBD1	ATSNDRGYGYT
TRBV7-2	.	TRBJ1-1	.	ASSLTGPMNTEAF
TRBV30	few	TRBJ1-2	.	AWSGRGQQNYGYT
TRBV20-1	.	TRBJ2-3	.	SVDSTDTQY
TRBV7-2	many	TRBJ2-4	.	ASSLAQPLAKNIQY
TRBV11-2	.	TRBJ2-5	.	ASSLVGGVGNQETQY
TRBV18	.	TRBJ1-6	TRBD1	ASSPPTGQGNSPLH
TRBV7-2	.	TRBJ1-1	.	ASSSQRNTEAF
TRBV9	.	TRBJ2-1	.	ASSLLGSGAYNEQF
TRBV6-5	few	TRBJ2-5	.	ASSRGTIGRKTQY